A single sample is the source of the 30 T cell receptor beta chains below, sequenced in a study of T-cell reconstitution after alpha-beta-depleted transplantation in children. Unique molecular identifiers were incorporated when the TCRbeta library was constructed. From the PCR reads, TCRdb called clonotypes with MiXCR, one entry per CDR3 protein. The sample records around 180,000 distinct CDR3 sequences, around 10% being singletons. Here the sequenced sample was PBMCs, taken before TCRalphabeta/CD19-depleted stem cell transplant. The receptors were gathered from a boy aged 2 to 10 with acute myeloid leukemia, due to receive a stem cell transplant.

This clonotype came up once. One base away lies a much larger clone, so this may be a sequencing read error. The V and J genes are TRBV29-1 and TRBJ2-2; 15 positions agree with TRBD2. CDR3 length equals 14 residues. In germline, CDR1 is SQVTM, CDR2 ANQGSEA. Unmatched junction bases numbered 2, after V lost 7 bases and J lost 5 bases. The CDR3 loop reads CSDGTSGRTGELFF. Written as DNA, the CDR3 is TGCAGCGATGGGACTAGCGGGAGGACCGGGGAGCTGTTTTTT.

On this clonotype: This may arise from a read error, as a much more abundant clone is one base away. The CDR3 coding sequence is TGCAGCTTGGGAGGGCCCCGCAGCCCCTACGAGCAGTCCTTC. It encodes CSLGGPRSPYEQSF. J is TRBJ2-7 and V is TRBV20-1, with 7 bases identical to TRBD2. CDR1 is DFQATT and CDR2 is SNEGSKA in the germline V gene (reference sequence). The CDR3 is 14 amino acids.

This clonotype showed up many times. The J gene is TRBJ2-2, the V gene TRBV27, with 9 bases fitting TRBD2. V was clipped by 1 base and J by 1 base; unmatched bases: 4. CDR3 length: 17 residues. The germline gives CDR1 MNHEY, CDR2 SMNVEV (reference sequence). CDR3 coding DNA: TGTGCCAGCAGTTTATTGGGGACTAGCCTGAACACCGGGGAGCTGTTTTTT. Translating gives CASSLLGTSLNTGELFF.

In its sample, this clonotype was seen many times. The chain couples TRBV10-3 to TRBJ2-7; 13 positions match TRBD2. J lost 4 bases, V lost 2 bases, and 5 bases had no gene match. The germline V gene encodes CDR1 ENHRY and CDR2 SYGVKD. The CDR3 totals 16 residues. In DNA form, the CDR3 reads TGTGCCATCAGTGAGCCCGGGACTAGCGGGAAATACGAGCAGTACTTC. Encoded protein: CAISEPGTSGKYEQYF.

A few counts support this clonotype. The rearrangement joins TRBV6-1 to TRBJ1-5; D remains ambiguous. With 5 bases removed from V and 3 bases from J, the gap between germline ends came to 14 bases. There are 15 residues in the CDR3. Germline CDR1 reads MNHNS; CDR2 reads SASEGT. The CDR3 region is CASSPQTVINQPQHF. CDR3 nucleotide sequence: TGTGCCAGCAGTCCCCAGACGGTTATCAATCAGCCCCAGCATTTT.

CDR3 in amino acids: CASKQGGSEAFF. The CDR3 nucleotides are TGTGCCAGCAAACAGGGAGGCTCTGAAGCTTTCTTT. V and J are TRBV27 and TRBJ1-1, with D possibly matching TRBD1 (6 bases). The CDR3 runs to 12 residues. V lost 7 bases, J lost 6 bases, and 12 bases lay in between. CDR1 and CDR2 (germline): MNHEY, SMNVEV (reference sequence).

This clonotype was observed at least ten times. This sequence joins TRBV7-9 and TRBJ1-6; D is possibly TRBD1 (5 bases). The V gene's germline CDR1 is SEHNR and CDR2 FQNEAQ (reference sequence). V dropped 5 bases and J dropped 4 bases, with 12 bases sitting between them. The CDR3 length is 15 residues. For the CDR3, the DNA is TGTGCCAGCAGCCTGACAGCCTCGTATAATTCACCCCTCCACTTT. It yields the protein CASSLTASYNSPLHF.

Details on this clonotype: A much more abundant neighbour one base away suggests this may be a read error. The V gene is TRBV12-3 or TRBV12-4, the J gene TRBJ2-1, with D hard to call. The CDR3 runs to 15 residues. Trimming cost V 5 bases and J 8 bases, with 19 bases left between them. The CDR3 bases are TGTGCCAGCAGTGTCCTTGGTCCTGATCCGGATGAGCAGTTCTTC. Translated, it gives CASSVLGPDPDEQFF.

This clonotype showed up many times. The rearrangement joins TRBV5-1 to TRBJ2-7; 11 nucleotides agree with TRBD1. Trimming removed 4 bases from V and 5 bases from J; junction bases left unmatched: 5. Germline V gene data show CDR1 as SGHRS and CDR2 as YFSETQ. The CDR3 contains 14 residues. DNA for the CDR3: TGCGCCAGCAGCCCTGGGACAGGGGGTAACGAGCAGTACTTC. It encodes CASSPGTGGNEQYF.

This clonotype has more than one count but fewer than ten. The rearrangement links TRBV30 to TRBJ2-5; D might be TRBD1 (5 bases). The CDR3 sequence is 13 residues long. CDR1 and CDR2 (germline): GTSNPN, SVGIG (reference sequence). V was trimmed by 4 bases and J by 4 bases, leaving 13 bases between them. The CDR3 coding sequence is TGTGCCTGGACTAAGGCAGGGCGAGAGACCCAGTACTTC. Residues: CAWTKAGRETQYF.

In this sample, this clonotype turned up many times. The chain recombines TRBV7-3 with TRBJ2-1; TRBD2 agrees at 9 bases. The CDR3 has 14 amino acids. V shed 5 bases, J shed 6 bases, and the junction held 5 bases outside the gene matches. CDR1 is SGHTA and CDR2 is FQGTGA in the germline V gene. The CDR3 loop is CASSQKTSGNEQFF. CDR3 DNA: TGTGCCAGCAGCCAAAAGACTAGCGGCAATGAGCAGTTCTTC.

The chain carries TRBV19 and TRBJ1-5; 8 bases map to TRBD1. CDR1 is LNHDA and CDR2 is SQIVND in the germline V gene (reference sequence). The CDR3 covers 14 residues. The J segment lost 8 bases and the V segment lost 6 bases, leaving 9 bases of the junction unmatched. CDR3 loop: CASRTDRGLEPQHF. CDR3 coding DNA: TGTGCCAGTAGAACTGACAGGGGCCTAGAGCCCCAGCATTTT.

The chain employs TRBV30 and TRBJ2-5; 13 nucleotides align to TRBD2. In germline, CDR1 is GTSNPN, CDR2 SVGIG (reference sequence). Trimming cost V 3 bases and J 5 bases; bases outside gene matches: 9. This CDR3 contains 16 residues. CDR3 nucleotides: TGTGCCTGGAGCCCCGGACTAGCGGGAGTGAGGGAGACCCAGTACTTC. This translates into CAWSPGLAGVRETQYF.

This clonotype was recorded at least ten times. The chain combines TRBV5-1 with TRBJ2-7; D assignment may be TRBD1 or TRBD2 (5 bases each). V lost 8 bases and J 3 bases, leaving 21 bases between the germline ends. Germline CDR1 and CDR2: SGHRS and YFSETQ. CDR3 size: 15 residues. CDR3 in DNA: TGCGCCAGTGGCCGGGACGGCACTCAGTTCTACGAGCAGTACTTC. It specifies CASGRDGTQFYEQYF. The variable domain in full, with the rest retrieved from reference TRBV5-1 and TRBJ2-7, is KAGVTQTPRYLIKTRGQQVTLSCSPISGHRSVSWYQQTPGQGLQFLFEYFSETQRNKGNFPGRFSGRQFSNSRSEMNVSTLELGDSALYLCASGRDGTQFYEQYFGPGTRLTVT.

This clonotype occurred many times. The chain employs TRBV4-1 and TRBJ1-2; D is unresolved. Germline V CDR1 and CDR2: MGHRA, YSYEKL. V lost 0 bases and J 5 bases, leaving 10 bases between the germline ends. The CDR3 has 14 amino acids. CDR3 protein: CASSQEGLSYGYTF. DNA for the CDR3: TGCGCCAGCAGCCAAGAGGGGTTGAGTTATGGCTACACCTTC.

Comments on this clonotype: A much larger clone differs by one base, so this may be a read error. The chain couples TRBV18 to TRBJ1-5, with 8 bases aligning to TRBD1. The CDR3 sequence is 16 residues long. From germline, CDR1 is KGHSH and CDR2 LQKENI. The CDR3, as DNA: TGTGCCAGCTCACCAGGGGGGACAGGCCATAATCAGCCCCAGCCTTTT. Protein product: CASSPGGTGHNQPQPF. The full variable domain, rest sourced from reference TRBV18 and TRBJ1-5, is NAGVMQNPRHLVRRRGQEARLRCSPMKGHSHVYWYRQLPEEGLKFMVYLQKENIIDESGMPKERFSAEFPKEGPSILRIQQVVRGDSAAYFCASSPGGTGHNQPQPFGDGTRLSIL.

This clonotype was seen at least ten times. CDR3 sequence reads: CASSPRIDPRDTQYF. The CDR3 DNA reads as TGTGCCAGCAGCCCCAGAATCGACCCCCGGGATACGCAGTATTTT. The chain is built from TRBV9 and TRBJ2-3; D not resolved. CDR1 is SGDLS, CDR2 YYNGEE, per germline. V lost 4 bases to trimming and J lost 6 bases, with 18 bases between them. This CDR3 is 15 amino acids long.

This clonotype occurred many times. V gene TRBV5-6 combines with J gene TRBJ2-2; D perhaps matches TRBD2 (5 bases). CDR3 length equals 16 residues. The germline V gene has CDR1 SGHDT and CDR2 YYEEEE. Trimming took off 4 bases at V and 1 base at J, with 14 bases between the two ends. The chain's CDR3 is CASSRLVGVNTGELFF. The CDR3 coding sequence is TGTGCCAGCAGCCGTTTGGTCGGGGTGAACACCGGGGAGCTGTTTTTT.

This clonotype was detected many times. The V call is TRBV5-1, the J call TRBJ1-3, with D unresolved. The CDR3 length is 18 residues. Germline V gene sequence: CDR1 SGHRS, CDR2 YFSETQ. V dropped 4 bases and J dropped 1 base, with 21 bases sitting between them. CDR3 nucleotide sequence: TGCGCCAGCAGCCCTGGTGGGGTCCTGCCGACATCTGGAAACACCATATATTTT. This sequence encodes CASSPGGVLPTSGNTIYF.

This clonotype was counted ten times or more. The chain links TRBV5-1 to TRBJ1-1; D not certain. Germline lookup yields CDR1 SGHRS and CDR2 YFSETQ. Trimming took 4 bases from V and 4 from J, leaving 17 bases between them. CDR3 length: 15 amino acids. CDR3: CASSAPSGGSTEAFF. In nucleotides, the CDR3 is TGCGCCAGCAGCGCCCCCTCGGGAGGAAGCACTGAAGCTTTCTTT.

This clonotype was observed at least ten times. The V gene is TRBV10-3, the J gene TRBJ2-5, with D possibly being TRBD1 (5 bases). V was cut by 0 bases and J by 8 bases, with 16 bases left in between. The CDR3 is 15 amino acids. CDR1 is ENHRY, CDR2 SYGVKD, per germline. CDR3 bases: TGTGCCATCAGTGAGTCCCTACGACAGTCACTAACCCAGTACTTC. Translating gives CAISESLRQSLTQYF.

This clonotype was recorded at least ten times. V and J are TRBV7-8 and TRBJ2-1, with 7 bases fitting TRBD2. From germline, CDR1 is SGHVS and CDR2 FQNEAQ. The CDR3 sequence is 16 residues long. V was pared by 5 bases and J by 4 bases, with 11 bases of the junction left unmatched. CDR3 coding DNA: TGTGCCAGCAGCCCCAACCGTGAGCGGGATTACAATGAGCAGTTCTTC. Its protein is CASSPNRERDYNEQFF.

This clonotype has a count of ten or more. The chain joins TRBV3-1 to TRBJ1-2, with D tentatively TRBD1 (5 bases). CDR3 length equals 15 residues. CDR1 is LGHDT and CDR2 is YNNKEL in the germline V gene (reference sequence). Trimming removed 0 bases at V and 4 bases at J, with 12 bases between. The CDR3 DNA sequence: TGTGCCAGCAGCCAAGATGTTACAGGTCCCTATGGCTACACCTTC. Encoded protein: CASSQDVTGPYGYTF.

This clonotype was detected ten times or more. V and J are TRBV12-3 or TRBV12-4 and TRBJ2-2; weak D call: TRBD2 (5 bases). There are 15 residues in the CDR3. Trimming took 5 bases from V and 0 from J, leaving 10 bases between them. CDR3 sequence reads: CASSPRDPNTGELFF. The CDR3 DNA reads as TGTGCCAGCAGTCCACGGGATCCGAACACCGGGGAGCTGTTTTTT.

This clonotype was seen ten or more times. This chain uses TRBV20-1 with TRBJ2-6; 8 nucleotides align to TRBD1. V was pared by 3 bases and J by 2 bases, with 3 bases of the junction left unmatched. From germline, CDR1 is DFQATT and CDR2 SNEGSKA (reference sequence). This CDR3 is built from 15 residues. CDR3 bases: TGCAGTGCTAGGGACAGGGTGACTGGGGCCAACGTCCTGACTTTC. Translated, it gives CSARDRVTGANVLTF.

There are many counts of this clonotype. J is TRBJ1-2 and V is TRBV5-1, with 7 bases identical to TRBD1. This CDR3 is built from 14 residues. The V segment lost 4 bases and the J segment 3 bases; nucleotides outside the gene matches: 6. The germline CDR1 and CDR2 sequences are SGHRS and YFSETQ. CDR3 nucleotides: TGCGCCAGCAGCCCAAAACAGGGGTACTATGGCTACACCTTC. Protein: CASSPKQGYYGYTF.

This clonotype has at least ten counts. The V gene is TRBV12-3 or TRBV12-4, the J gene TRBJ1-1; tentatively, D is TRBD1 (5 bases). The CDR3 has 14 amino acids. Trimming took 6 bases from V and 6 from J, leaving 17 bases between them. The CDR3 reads CASSRDGEVPEAFF. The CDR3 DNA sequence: TGTGCCAGCAGCAGGGACGGCGAGGTCCCTGAAGCTTTCTTT.

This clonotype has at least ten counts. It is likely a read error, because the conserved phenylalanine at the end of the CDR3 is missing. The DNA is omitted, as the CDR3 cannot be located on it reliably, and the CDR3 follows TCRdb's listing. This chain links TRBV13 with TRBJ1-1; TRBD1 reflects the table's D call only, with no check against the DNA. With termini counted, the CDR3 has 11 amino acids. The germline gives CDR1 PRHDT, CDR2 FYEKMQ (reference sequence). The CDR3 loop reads CASSLRPSWGA.

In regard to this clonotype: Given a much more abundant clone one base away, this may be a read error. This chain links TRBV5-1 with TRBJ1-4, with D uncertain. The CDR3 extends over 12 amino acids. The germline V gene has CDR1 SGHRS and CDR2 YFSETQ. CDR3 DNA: TGCGCCAGCAGCCTCCCAAATGAAAATCTGTTTTTT. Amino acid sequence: CASSLPNENLFF.

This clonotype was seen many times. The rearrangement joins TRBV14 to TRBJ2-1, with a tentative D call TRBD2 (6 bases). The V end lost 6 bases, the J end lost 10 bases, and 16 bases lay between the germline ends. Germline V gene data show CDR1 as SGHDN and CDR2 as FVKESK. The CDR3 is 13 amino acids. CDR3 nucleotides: TGTGCCAGCAGTCTCCGCGGGAATAACGAGCAGTTCTTC. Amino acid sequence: CASSLRGNNEQFF.